This TCR beta chain was sequenced in a study of blood T cell repertoires in COVID-19. Study background: Sources were T cells, B-cell-depleted T cells, or PBMCs; the material itself was cDNA or gDNA.

Assay used: immunoSEQ multiplex PCR; TCRdb lists only in-frame clones, some missing. The table lists a few hundred thousand clones, 90% of them singletons, with about 4.5% in the top ten. Trimming removed 6 bases from V and 3 bases from J, with 22 bases in between. Looked up from germline, CDR1 is LNHDA and CDR2 is SQIVND (reference sequence). The CDR3 extends over 17 amino acids. The sequenced material came from PBMCs or T cells enriched from blood (not recorded which). V gene TRBV19 combines with J gene TRBJ2-3, with D perhaps matching TRBD2 (7 bases). This clonotype was sampled from a woman under 30 with acute COVID-19. The CDR3 DNA sequence: TGTGCCAGTAGGCCCTCAACCGGGGGGCTCGGTACAGATACGCAGTATTTT. Protein product: CASRPSTGGLGTDTQYF.